This T cell receptor beta chain appears in the sequencing data of a study of blood T cell repertoires in COVID-19. The overall study: Sites across the United States, Italy and Spain contributed samples from acute and convalescent COVID-19. Sources were T cells, B-cell-depleted T cells, or PBMCs; the material itself was cDNA or gDNA.

Per the study methods: The assay estimated nucleated cells by amplifying reference gene primers. Produced via immunoSEQ multiplex PCR; TCRdb's table is partial and in-frame only. The V and J calls and clone size are taken from that table; D and trimming were inferred from the DNA. The table records 150,000 or so clones, more than 75% of them present only once. The CDR3 covers 15 residues. Between the trimmed V and J ends, which lost 4 bases and 6 bases, there was a span of 15 bases. Germline assignment: CDR1 SNHLY and CDR2 FYNNEI. The TCR was taken from an elderly man with acute or convalescent COVID-19. The V gene is TRBV2, the J gene TRBJ2-2; possible D gene TRBD1, 5 bases. Sequenced input: peripheral blood. The CDR3 DNA sequence: TGTGCCAGCAGTGTCGACAGAATCAGGGCCGGGGAGCTGTTTTTT. Encoded protein: CASSVDRIRAGELFF. The variable domain in full, completed from reference TRBV2 and TRBJ2-2, reads EPEVTQTPSHQVTQMGQEVILRCVPISNHLYFYWYRQILGQKVEFLVSFYNNEISEKSEIFDDQFSVERPDGSNFTLKIRSTKLEDSAMYFCASSVDRIRAGELFFGEGSRLTVL.